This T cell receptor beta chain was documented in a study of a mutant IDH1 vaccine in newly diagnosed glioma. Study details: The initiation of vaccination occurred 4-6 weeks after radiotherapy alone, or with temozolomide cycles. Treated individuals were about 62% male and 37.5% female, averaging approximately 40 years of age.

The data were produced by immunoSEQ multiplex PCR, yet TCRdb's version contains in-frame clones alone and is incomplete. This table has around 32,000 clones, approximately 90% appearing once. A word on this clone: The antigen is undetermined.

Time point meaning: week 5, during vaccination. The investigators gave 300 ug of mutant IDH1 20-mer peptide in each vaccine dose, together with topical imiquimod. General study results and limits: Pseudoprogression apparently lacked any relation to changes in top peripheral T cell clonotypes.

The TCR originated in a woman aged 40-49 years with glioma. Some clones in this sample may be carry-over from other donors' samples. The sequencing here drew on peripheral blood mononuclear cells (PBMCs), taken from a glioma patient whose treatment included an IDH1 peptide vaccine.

The CDR3 loop reads CASSTWGRLGEGRNEQYF. The CDR3 bases are TGTGCCAGCAGCACGTGGGGCAGACTTGGGGAGGGTAGAAACGAGCAGTACTTC. The chain has TRBV27 and TRBJ2-7; 7 bases agree with TRBD2. The CDR3 is 18 residues long. The germline V gene has CDR1 MNHEY and CDR2 SMNVEV (reference sequence). Losses at the gene ends were 6 bases for V and 5 bases for J; bases not matched to a gene: 22.